This T cell receptor (beta chain) was captured by sequencing in a study of identical twins (TCRdb year 2016). In terms of the full investigation: To test whether fetal clonotypes persist, the study used deep sequencing on TCR alpha and beta repertoires from monozygotic twins, unrelated adults of various ages, and cord blood. To rule out contamination, the twin experiments were replicated at different times with different library preparation protocols. General study outcomes and caveats: Because the same donors could not be followed over many years, conclusions were based on cross-sectional statistical analysis. Invariant T cells such as MAIT and iNKT could partly confound zero-insertion analyses, though diverse VJ usage argued against this for most clonotypes. Abundant cord blood beta clonotypes had fewer insertions, young adult naive repertoires showed a similar but weaker trend, and memory repertoires showed no such trend. Compared with coincidental sharing between unrelated individuals, an excess of low generation-probability sequences was observed among out-of-frame TCR alpha sequences shared between twins. The excess sharing between twins in beta out-of-frame sequences was weaker because fewer shared sequences reduced the signal-to-noise ratio. Recombination models systematically underestimated out-of-frame TCR alpha sharing in monozygotic twins but agreed with sharing between unrelated individuals.

Every donor in the study was a healthy Caucasian. The twin cohort comprised three pairs of female monozygotic twins, all aged about 18 to 30 years. Positive isolation kits from Invitrogen were used to isolate the CD4+ and CD8+ T cell populations. Spanning cysteine to phenylalanine, the CDR3 consists of 18 amino acids. The kept DNA is CDR3 alone, 54 bases in frame from the first base. CDR1 SGDLS and CDR2 YYNGEE were looked up in the germline V gene. Trimming removed 4 bases from V and 0 bases from J, leaving 23 bases between the germline ends. The library was obtained by 5' RACE. Sequencing used an Illumina HiSeq 2000. A universal primer binding site was added through template switching, and the final cDNA carried a unique molecular identifier so that TCR cDNA molecules could be counted accurately. Specific primers in the conserved constant-segment region were used to synthesize first-strand cDNA for the TCR alpha and beta chains. To control for contamination, every cDNA library carried two barcodes: a SMART-Mk sample barcode plus Illumina barcodes. TruSeq adapter sequences along with Illumina sample barcodes were introduced in two successive PCR steps. The Illumina HiSeq platform was used with custom primers to sequence TCR alpha and beta cDNA libraries. Regarding the original processing steps: MiGEC was used to process raw reads and extract unique molecular identifiers, and MiXCR was used to find CDR3 positions. For each individual, recombination models were inferred using an EM algorithm with the repgenHMM and IGoR tools. The analysis of shared clonotypes was done with the tcR package in R, with sharing normalized by the product of cloneset sizes. Out-of-frame nonproductive sequences were analyzed to study raw recombination free of thymic and clonal selection effects. TCRdb cleaned the public reads at Q25 with fastp, built clones with MiXCR and kept in-frame beta chains. Identical CDR3 protein sequences are pooled into one entry, listed with their most common genes and DNA. The V and J calls and clone size are TCRdb's, not the authors'. The sample table holds around 250,000 distinct CDR3 sequences, of which 6% to 7% were seen once. The ten largest clones take up more than 14% of the sample.

This clonotype showed up just a few times. Its target antigen remains unknown. No clone much larger than this one lies a single base away; base qualities are absent. Another study also made use of these data, one on T cells expressing NK-cell markers. As the second study states: Fewer than ten donors provided sorted CD3+CD56+NKG2C+, CD3+CD56+NKG2C- and CD3+CD56-NKG2C+ T-cell subsets, whose TCR beta-chain repertoires were profiled. Of the eight sequenced donors, seven were found to be HCMV-seropositive and one was found to be HCMV-seronegative. To restrict sorting to alphabetaTCR-expressing T cells, an anti-gammadeltaTCR antibody was added in several experiments. In more than 5 donors, the dominant CD3+CD56+NKG2C+ clonotypes ranked among the top 10 CD8+ clonotypes, making up about 1.0-7.5% of CD8+ T cells. Those dominant clonotypes were again the most abundant among CD3+CD56-NKG2C+ cells in four donors, at about 25-65%. Whether the expanded NKG2C-expressing T cell clones were specific for HCMV antigens remained unclear. All eight donors whose samples were sequenced were randomly selected healthy volunteers, three of them men and five women. To determine HCMV serostatus, a commercial ELISA kit was used to detect HCMV-specific IgG in serum. MIGEC handled demultiplexing of the reads and grouping by UMI, while MiTCR was used to assemble and quantify clonotypes. To exclude erroneous sequences, any TCR cDNA sequence not supported by at least two reads was discarded. The tcR package was used for downstream repertoire analysis, with clonotypes matched between fractions based on CDR3 nucleotide sequence plus V segment. VDJmatch was used to annotate antigen specificity against VDJdb, with one amino acid substitution in CDR3 permitted.

The specimen was CD8+ T cells sorted from blood. This receptor was identified in a woman younger than 35 in good health. The chain is assembled from TRBV9 and TRBJ2-7; TRBD1 might be the D gene, on 6 matching bases. DNA sequence: TGTGCCAGCAGCCGCGTCGCCGGAACAGGGAGTGTCTCCTACGAGCAGTACTTC. Protein translation: CASSRVAGTGSVSYEQYF.